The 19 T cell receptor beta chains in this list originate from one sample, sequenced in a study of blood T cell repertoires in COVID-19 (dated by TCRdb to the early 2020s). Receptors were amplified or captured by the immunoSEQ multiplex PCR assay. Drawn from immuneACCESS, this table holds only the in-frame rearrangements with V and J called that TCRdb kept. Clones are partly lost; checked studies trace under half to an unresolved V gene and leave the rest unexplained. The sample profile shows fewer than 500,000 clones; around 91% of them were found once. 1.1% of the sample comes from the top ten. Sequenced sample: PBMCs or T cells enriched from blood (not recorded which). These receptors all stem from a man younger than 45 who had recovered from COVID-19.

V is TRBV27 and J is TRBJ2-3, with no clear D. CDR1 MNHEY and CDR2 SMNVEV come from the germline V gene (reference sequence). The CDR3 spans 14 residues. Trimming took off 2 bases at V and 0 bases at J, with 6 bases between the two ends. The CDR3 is CASSLALSTDTQYF. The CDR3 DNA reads TGTGCCAGCAGTTTAGCGCTCAGCACAGATACGCAGTATTTT.

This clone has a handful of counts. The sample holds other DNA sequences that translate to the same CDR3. Here the CDR3 reads CASSLSGQPQHF. The CDR3 DNA follows: TGTGCCAGCAGTTTAAGTGGCCAGCCCCAGCATTTT. The genes are TRBV12-3 or TRBV12-4 and TRBJ1-5; D uncertain. With 2 bases removed from V and 7 bases from J, the gap between germline ends came to 6 bases. The CDR3 loop spans 12 amino acids.

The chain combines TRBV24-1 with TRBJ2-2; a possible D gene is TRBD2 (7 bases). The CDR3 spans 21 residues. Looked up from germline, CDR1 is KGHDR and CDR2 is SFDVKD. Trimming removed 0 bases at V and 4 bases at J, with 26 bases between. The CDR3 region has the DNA TGTGCCACCAGTGATTTGGGGGGCGGAGGAGGCGGCGGGAGTACCACCGGGGAGCTGTTTTTT. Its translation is CATSDLGGGGGGGSTTGELFF.

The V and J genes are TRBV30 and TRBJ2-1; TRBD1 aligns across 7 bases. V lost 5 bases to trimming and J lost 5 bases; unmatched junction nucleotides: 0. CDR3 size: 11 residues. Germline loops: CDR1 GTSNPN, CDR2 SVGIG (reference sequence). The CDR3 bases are TGTGCCTGGGACAGGGACAATGAGCAGTTCTTC. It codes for CAWDRDNEQFF.

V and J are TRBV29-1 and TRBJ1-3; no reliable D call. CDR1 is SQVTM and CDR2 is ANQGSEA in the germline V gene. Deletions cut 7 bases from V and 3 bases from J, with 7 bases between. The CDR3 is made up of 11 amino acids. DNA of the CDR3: TGCAGCGCCCTTCTTGGAAACACCATATATTTT. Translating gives CSALLGNTIYF.

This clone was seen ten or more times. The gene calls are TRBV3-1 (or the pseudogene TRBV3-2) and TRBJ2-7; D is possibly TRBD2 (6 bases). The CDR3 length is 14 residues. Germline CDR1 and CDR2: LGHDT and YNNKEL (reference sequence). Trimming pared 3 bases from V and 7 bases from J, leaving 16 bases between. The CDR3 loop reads CASSQLRMGGEQYF. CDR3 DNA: TGTGCCAGCAGCCAGCTACGGATGGGGGGAGAGCAGTACTTC.

The CDR3 nucleotides are TGCAGCGTTGAACAGTGGGAGGACGGAAAGACCCAGTACTTC. It encodes CSVEQWEDGKTQYF. V and J are TRBV29-1 and TRBJ2-5; D is possibly TRBD2 (6 bases). Germline V gene sequence: CDR1 SQVTM, CDR2 ANQGSEA. CDR3 size: 14 residues. V lost 2 bases to trimming and J lost 6 bases, with 16 bases between them.

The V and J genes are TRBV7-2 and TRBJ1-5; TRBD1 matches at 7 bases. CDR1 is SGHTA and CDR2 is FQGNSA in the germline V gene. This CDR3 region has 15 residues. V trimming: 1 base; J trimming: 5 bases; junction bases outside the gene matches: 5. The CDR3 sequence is CASSLGGQVHQPQHF. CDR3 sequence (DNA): TGTGCCAGCAGCTTAGGCGGACAGGTTCATCAGCCCCAGCATTTT.

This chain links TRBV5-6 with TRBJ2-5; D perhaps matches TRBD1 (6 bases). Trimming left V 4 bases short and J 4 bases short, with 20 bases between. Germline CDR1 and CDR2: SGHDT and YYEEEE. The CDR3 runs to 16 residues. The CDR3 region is CASSPSGVLGGETQYF. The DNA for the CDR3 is TGTGCCAGCAGCCCCTCTGGAGTTCTAGGGGGAGAGACCCAGTACTTC.

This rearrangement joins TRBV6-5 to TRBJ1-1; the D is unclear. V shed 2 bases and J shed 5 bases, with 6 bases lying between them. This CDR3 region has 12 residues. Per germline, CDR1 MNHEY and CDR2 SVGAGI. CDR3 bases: TGTGCCAGCAGTTACGGTGAGACTGAAGCTTTCTTT. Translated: CASSYGETEAFF.

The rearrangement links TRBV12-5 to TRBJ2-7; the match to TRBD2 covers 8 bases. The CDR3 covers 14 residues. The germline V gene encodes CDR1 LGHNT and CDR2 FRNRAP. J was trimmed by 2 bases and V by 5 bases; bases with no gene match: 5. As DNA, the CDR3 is TGTGCTAGTGGTAAAGCGGGAGTTCCCTACGAGCAGTACTTC. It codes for CASGKAGVPYEQYF. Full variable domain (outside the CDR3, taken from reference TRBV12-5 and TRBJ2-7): DARVTQTPRHKVTEMGQEVTMRCQPILGHNTVFWYRQTMMQGLELLAYFRNRAPLDDSGMPKDRFSAEMPDATLATLKIQPSEPRDSAVYFCASGKAGVPYEQYFGPGTRLTVT.

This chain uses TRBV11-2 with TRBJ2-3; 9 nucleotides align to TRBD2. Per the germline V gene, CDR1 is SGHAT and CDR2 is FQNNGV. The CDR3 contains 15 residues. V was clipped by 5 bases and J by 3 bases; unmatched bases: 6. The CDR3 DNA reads TGTGCCAGCAGCCTTGTCCTAGCGGGAACAGATACGCAGTATTTT. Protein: CASSLVLAGTDTQYF.

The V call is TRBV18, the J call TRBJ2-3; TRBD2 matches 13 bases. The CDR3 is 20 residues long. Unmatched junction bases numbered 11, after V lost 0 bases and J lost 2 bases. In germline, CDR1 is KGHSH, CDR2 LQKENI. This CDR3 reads CASSPPTGLAGRGNTDTQYF. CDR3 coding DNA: TGTGCCAGCTCACCACCCACGGGACTAGCGGGAAGGGGAAACACAGATACGCAGTATTTT. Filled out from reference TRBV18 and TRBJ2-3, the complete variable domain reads NAGVMQNPRHLVRRRGQEARLRCSPMKGHSHVYWYRQLPEEGLKFMVYLQKENIIDESGMPKERFSAEFPKEGPSILRIQQVVRGDSAAYFCASSPPTGLAGRGNTDTQYFGPGTRLTVL.

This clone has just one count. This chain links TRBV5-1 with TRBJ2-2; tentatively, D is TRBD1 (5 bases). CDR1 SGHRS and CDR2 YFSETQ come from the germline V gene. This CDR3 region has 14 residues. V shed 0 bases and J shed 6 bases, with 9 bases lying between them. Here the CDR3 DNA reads TGCGCCAGCAGCTTGGAGGGGCGGTCCGGGGAGCTGTTTTTT. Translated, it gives CASSLEGRSGELFF.

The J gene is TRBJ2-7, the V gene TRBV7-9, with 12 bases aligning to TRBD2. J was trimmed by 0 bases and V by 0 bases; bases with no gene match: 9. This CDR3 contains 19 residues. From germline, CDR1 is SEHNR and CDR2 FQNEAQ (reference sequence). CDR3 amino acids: CASSLASLLAGGPSYEQYF. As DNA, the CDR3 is TGTGCCAGCAGCTTAGCCTCCCTACTAGCGGGAGGACCCTCCTACGAGCAGTACTTC.

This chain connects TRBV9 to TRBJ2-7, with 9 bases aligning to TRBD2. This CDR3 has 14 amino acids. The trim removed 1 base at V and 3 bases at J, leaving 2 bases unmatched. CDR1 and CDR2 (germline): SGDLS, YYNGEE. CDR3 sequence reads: CASSVSGRHYEQYF. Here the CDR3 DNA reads TGTGCCAGCAGCGTAAGCGGGAGGCACTACGAGCAGTACTTC.

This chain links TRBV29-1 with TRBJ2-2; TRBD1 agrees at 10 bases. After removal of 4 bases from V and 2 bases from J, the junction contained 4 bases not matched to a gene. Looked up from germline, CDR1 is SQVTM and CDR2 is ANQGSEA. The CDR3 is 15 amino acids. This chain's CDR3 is CSVGGTGDNTGELFF. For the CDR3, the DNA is TGCAGCGTTGGGGGGACAGGGGACAACACCGGGGAGCTGTTTTTT.

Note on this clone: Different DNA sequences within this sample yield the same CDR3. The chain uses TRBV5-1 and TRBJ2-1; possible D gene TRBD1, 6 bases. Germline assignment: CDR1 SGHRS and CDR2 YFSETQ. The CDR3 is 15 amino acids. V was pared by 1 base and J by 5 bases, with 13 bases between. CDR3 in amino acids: CASSLTSGVHNEQFF. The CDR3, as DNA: TGCGCCAGCAGCTTGACTTCAGGGGTTCACAATGAGCAGTTCTTC.

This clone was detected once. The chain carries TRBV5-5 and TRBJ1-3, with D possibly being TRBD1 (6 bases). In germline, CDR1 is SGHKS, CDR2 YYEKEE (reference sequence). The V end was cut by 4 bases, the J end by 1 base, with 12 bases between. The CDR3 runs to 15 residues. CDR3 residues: CASSADSFSGNTIYF. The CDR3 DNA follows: TGTGCCAGCAGCGCGGACAGTTTTTCTGGAAACACCATATATTTT.